The T cell receptor (beta chain) described here comes from a study of T cells in Graves' hyperthyroidism and ophthalmopathy (dated by TCRdb to the late 2010s). Looking at the study overall: Peripheral blood samples were taken at initial diagnosis, before any treatment was given. The study also compared thyroid tissue and blood T-cell repertoires from roughly six Graves' hyperthyroidism patients. The roughly 100 discovery patients were randomly divided into training and test sets at a 7:3 ratio. TCR Vbeta CDR3 sequencing of 135 peripheral blood samples (roughly 43 ophthalmopathy, 70 to 85 hyperthyroidism and approximately 17 progressor patients) is reported in the paper. Whether ophthalmopathy could be predicted prospectively was tested in an independent validation cohort made up of under 20 hyperthyroidism patients plus 17 patients who later progressed to ophthalmopathy. TCR V-J signatures able to tell the groups apart were searched for in a discovery cohort of 90 to 100 patients, of whom 43 had Graves' ophthalmopathy and some 60 had stable Graves' hyperthyroidism. After sampling, hyperthyroidism patients received methimazole starting at 30 mg daily, and ophthalmopathy patients received high-dose intravenous methylprednisolone. The paper's findings and limits, for the study overall: A model built on a 13 V-J signature distinguished ophthalmopathy from stable hyperthyroidism, reaching about 88% sensitivity and under 84% specificity in cross-validation and 80%/75% in testing. In validation, the model predicted progression to ophthalmopathy with 65% to 71% sensitivity and roughly 72% specificity, a median of about 6 months before onset. Blood samples also contained most of the expanded thyroid clonotypes (frequency above 0.001), which suggests that blood repertoires may reflect thyroid immune responses. No statistical method was used to set the sample size in advance, and investigators knew the group allocation.

About this clonotype: Its recognized antigen is unknown. Per-nucleotide qualities are absent, and no much larger clonotype sits a single base away.

Stable Graves' hyperthyroidism was defined as no progression to ophthalmopathy during 18 months of follow-up. Hyperthyroidism patients were newly diagnosed, with disease duration under 2 months, and aged 18 to 65 years. Any patient with an uncontrolled infection, another autoimmune disease, pregnancy or lactation was excluded. Diagnoses relied on clinical symptoms, serum thyroxine and TRAb, thyroid ultrasound and orbital computed tomography. Ficoll-Paque density gradient centrifugation was used to isolate PBMCs from about 10 ml of fresh peripheral blood. Total RNA was extracted using Trizol reagent, and RNA quality was assessed on an Agilent 2100 Bioanalyzer. Sequences SQVTM (CDR1) and ANQGSEA (CDR2) are obtained from the germline V gene. From the cysteine through the phenylalanine, the CDR3 covers 14 amino acids. Of the read, only the CDR3 DNA is kept; its 42 bases are in frame from base 1. Unmatched junction bases come to 8, with V trimmed by 3 bases and J by 6 bases.

The TCR beta CDR3 regions were amplified from RNA transcripts. For the first round of RT-PCR on the TCR CDR3, the HTBI primer set was used together with the Qiagen OneStep RT-PCR kit. The libraries were constructed in a second round of multiplex PCR and then size-selected and purified. The libraries were sequenced on an Illumina HiSeq2000 using paired-end 100 bp reads. Per the original workflow: SOAPnuke was used to process the raw data, throwing out any read that contained adapters or uncalled bases, had a mean Phred below 15, or lacked an exact constant-primer or identifier match. High-quality paired reads were merged with COPE v1.2.5, and unique nucleotide sequences were defined as clonotypes. MiTCR v1.1 was used to align the clonotypes against IMGT TRBV, TRBD and TRBJ reference segments. The analysis was restricted to V-J combinations with a frequency above 0.0001, which together covered 98% to 99.2% of the repertoires. The TCS score was defined as the ratio of F50 (clonal expansion) to E x V (chaos), calculated using BLOSUM62-based TCRdist between CDR3 peptides within each V-J. Welch's t-statistics and random forest reduced 450 to 600 V-J features to some 14, which were used in a naive Bayes classifier (R e1071). TCRdb trimmed public reads at Q25 via fastp, called clones via MiXCR and kept in-frame beta chains. Every entry covers one CDR3 protein and lists the most common genes and DNA from its rows. The V and J calls, along with clone size, are taken from TCRdb and not from the paper's own processing. The sample yields about 360,000 distinct CDR3 sequences; 13% were counted once. The ten biggest clones cover 9.2% of the sample.

The rearrangement joined TRBV29-1 to TRBJ1-3; 7 bases in the junction line up with TRBD1. Sequencing input: blood. This TCR was sampled from a woman aged 18-29 years with Graves' hyperthyroidism. The nucleotide sequence reads TGCAGCGTTGACCCGACAGGGTCGGCAAACACCATATATTTT. It specifies CSVDPTGSANTIYF.